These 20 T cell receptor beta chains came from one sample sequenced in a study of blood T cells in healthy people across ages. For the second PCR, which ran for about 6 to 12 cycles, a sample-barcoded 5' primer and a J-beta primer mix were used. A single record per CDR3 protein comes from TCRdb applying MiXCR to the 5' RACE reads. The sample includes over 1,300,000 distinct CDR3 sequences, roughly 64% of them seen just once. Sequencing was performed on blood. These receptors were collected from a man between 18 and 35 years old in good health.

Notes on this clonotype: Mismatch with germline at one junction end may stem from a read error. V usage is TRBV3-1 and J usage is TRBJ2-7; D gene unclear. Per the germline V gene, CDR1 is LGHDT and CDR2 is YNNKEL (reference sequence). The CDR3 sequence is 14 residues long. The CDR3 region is CASSQGPSSCEQYF. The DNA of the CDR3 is TGTGCCAGCAGCCAAGGTCCCAGCTCCTGCGAGCAGTACTTC.

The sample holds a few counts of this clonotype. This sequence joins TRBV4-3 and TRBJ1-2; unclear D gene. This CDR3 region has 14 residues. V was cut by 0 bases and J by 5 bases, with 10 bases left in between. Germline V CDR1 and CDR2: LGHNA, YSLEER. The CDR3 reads CASSQDPTAYGYTF. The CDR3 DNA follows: TGCGCCAGCAGCCAAGATCCAACAGCTTATGGCTACACCTTC.

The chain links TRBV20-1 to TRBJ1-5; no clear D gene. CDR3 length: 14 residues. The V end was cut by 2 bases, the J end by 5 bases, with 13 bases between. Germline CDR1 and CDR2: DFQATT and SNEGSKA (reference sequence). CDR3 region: CSARRPQDYQPQHF. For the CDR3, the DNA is TGCAGTGCTAGAAGGCCACAAGACTATCAGCCCCAGCATTTT.

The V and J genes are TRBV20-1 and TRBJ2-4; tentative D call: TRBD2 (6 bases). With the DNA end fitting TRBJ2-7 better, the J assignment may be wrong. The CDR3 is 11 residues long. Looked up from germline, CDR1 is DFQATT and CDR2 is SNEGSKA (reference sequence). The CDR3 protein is CSSGWSYEQYF. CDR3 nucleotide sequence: TGCTCAAGCGGGTGGAGCTACGAGCAGTACTTC.

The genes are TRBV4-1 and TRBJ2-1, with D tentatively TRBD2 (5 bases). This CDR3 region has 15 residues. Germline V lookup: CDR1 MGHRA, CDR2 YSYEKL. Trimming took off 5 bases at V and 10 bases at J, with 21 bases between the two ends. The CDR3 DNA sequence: TGCGCCAGCAGCTCTGTAGCGAATAAGGTCTGGGAGCAGTTCTTC. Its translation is CASSSVANKVWEQFF.

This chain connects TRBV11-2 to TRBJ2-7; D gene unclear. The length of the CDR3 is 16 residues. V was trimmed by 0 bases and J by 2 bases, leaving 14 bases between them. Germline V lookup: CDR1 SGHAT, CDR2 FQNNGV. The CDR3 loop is CASSLETPWGTYEQYF. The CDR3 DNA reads TGTGCCAGCAGCTTAGAAACCCCGTGGGGAACCTACGAGCAGTACTTC.

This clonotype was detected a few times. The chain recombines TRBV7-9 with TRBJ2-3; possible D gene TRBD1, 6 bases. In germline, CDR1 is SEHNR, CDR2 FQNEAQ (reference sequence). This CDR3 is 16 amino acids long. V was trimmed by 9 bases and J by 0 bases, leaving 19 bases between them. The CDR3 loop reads CASSDGTSSSTDTQYF. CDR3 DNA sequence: TGTGCCAGTAGCGACGGGACATCCTCTAGCACAGATACGCAGTATTTT.

The CDR3 nucleotides read TGTGCCACCAGCAGGGGGACAGGGCGTTCCTACGAGCAGTACTTC. This translates into CATSRGTGRSYEQYF. This chain connects TRBV15 to TRBJ2-7, with 9 bases fitting TRBD1. V gave up 3 bases and J gave up 1 base; unmatched junction bases: 4. Looked up from germline, CDR1 is LNHNV and CDR2 is YYDKDF (reference sequence). The CDR3 covers 15 residues. The whole variable domain, remainder taken from reference TRBV15 and TRBJ2-7, is DAMVIQNPRYQVTQFGKPVTLSCSQTLNHNVMYWYQQKSSQAPKLLFHYYDKDFNNEADTPDNFQSRRPNTSFCFLDIRSPGLGDTAMYLCATSRGTGRSYEQYFGPGTRLTVT.

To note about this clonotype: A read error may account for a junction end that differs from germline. CDR3 bases: TGTGCCACCCACGGGACTAGCGCCTATAATGAGCAGTTCTTC. Protein: CATHGTSAYNEQFF. The chain joins TRBV6-5 to TRBJ2-1; TRBD2 aligns across 10 bases. CDR1 and CDR2 (germline): MNHEY, SVGAGI. This CDR3 has 14 amino acids.

The chain's CDR3 is CASSLTASGEYEQYF. The CDR3 DNA is TGTGCCAGCAGCTTAACGGCTAGCGGGGAATACGAGCAGTACTTC. The chain couples TRBV7-2 to TRBJ2-4; 9 positions agree with TRBD2. The DNA end favors TRBJ2-7, so the J call may be wrong. This CDR3 contains 15 residues. Germline V CDR1 and CDR2: SGHTA, FQGNSA.

CDR3 DNA sequence: TGTGCCAGCAGCAACCTCGTGGGAGAGACCCAGTACTTC. Translation: CASSNLVGETQYF. This chain links TRBV7-7 with TRBJ2-5; no firm D call. The CDR3 consists of 13 residues. In germline, CDR1 is SSHAT, CDR2 FNYEAQ (reference sequence). V gave up 5 bases and J gave up 4 bases, with 11 bases separating them.

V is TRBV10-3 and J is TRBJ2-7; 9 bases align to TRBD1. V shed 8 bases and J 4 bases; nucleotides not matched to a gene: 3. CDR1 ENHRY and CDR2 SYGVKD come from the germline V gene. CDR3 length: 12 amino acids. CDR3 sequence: CAIGGTGYEQYF. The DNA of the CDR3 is TGTGCCATCGGCGGGACAGGGTACGAGCAGTACTTC.

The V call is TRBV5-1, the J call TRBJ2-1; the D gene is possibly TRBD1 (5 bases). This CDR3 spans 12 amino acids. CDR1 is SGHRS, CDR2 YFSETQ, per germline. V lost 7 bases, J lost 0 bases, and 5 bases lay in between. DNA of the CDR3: TGCGCCAGCCAGGGCTCCTACAATGAGCAGTTCTTC. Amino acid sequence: CASQGSYNEQFF.

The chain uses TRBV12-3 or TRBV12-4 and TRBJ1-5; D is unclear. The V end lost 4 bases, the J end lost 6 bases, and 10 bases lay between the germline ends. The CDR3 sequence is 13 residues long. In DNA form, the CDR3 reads TGTGCCAGCAGTTACGGGGTTAGTCAGCCCCAGCATTTT. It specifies CASSYGVSQPQHF.

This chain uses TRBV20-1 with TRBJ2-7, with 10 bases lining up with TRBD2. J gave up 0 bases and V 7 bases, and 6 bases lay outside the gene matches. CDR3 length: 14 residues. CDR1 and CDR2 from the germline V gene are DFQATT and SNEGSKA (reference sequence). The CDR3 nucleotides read TGCAGTGTTTGTAGCGGGGGGATCTCCTACGAGCAGTACTTC. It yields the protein CSVCSGGISYEQYF.

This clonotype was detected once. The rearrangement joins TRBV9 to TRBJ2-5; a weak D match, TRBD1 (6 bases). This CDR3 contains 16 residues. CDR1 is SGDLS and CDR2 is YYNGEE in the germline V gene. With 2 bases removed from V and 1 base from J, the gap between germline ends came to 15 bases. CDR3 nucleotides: TGTGCCAGCAGCGTTGGGCTCCAGGACAGCCAAGAGACCCAGTACTTC. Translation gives CASSVGLQDSQETQYF.

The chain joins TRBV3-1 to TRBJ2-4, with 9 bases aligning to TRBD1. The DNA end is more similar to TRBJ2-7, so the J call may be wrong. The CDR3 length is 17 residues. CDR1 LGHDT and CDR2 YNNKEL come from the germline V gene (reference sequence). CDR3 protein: CASSQAQSGTGRHEQYF. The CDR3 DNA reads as TGTGCCAGCAGCCAAGCTCAATCGGGGACAGGGCGCCACGAGCAGTACTTC.

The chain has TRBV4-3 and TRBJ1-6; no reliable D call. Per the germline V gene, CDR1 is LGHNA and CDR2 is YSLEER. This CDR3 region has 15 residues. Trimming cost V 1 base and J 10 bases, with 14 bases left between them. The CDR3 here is CASSQATAGESPLHF. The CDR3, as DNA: TGCGCCAGCAGCCAAGCGACGGCCGGGGAGTCACCCCTCCACTTT.

The CDR3 DNA follows: TGTGCCAGCAGTTACTCGCTGACTAGCGGGAGAAGTGGAGATACGCAGTATTTT. It translates to CASSYSLTSGRSGDTQYF. The chain combines TRBV6-5 with TRBJ2-3; 12 bases fit TRBD2. The junction had 9 bases not matched to a gene; V was cut back by 0 bases and J by 5 bases. The germline V gene encodes CDR1 MNHEY and CDR2 SVGAGI. This CDR3 is 18 amino acids long.

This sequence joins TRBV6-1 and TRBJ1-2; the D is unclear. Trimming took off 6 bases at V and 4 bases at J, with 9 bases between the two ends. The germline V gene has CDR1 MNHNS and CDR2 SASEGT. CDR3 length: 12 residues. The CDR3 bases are TGTGCCAGCAGGCGACGGATCTATGGCTACACCTTC. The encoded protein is CASRRRIYGYTF.